The T cell receptor (beta chain) under discussion was sequenced for a study of regulatory T cells in long-lasting Graves disease. Arm-PCR of CDR3 regions and iRepertoire HTBI primers were the basis on which TCR beta libraries were built. Via MiXCR, TCRdb re-called the multiplex PCR reads, giving one row per CDR3 protein. The sample records roughly 400,000 distinct CDR3 sequences, over 20% being singletons. From germline, CDR1 is MDHEN and CDR2 SYDVKM. Trimming pared 6 bases from V and 8 bases from J, leaving 23 bases between. The CDR3 covers 16 residues. Study results and caveats: Among persistent patients, a larger number of public clonotypes were shared (about 3,000) than among newly diagnosed patients (under 1,000).

A remark on this clonotype: Its target is unknown.

Time point here: persistent/refractory GD, antithyroid drugs over 5 years with positive TRAb. Extracted PBMC RNA gave rise to the TCR library. The V gene is TRBV28, the J gene TRBJ2-1, with a possible D match to TRBD1 (5 bases). This receptor was taken from a female donor with Graves disease. The specimen was peripheral blood mononuclear cells (PBMCs), collected when the disease was refractory, from a patient treated with antithyroid drugs. The CDR3 nucleotides are TGTGCCAGCAGCTTCCGACAGAGACTCTCATCCGATGAGCAGTTCTTC. Translated: CASSFRQRLSSDEQFF.